Below, 13 T cell receptor beta chains from the same sample are listed, as sequenced in a study of T cell changes during pregnancy in multiple sclerosis. Method: immunoSEQ multiplex PCR; TCRdb's copy keeps in-frame clones and lacks some. The repertoire holds tens of thousands of clones, 92% seen once, with 1.5% to 2.5% in the top ten. Specimen: peripheral blood, collected in the third trimester of pregnancy. These receptors all come from a female donor in good health, enrolled as a control in a pregnancy study.

This clone was detected only once. The chain couples TRBV5-5 to TRBJ2-7, with TRBD1 identical over 8 bases. Germline trimming cut 2 bases from V and 5 bases from J; bases unmatched to any gene: 9. The CDR3 runs 15 residues. Germline CDR1 SGHKS, CDR2 YYEKEE (reference sequence). CDR3 sequence: CASSLNQGALNEQYF. CDR3 in DNA: TGTGCCAGCAGCTTAAATCAGGGGGCGTTGAACGAGCAGTACTTC.

This clone was counted only a few times. This chain connects TRBV6-5 to TRBJ1-3; D gene uncertain. The germline V gene has CDR1 MNHEY and CDR2 SVGAGI. The CDR3 consists of 16 residues. Deletions cut 2 bases from V and 2 bases from J, with 13 bases between. CDR3 protein: CASSYLTDAPGNTIYF. CDR3 coding DNA: TGTGCCAGCAGTTACCTTACAGATGCCCCTGGAAACACCATATATTTT.

This chain links TRBV5-1 with TRBJ2-3; 14 bases line up with TRBD2. The CDR3 loop spans 16 amino acids. The J segment lost 5 bases and the V segment lost 4 bases, leaving 6 bases of the junction unmatched. Germline V lookup: CDR1 SGHRS, CDR2 YFSETQ. This CDR3 is CASSAGTSGSIDTQYF. DNA for the CDR3: TGCGCCAGCAGCGCGGGGACTAGCGGGAGTATAGATACGCAGTATTTT.

This chain joins TRBV7-9 and TRBJ2-3; TRBD2 aligns across 7 bases. Germline CDR1 SEHNR, CDR2 FQNEAQ (reference sequence). The ends lost 2 bases at V and 2 bases at J; junction bases unmatched: 7. CDR3 length: 16 residues. The CDR3 here is CASSLSWRGTTDTQYF. The CDR3 region has the DNA TGTGCCAGCAGCTTATCTTGGCGGGGGACCACAGATACGCAGTATTTT.

This chain connects TRBV13 to TRBJ2-5; 11 nucleotides line up with TRBD1. CDR1 is PRHDT, CDR2 FYEKMQ, per germline (reference sequence). The trim removed 3 bases at V and 5 bases at J, leaving 5 bases unmatched. CDR3 length: 15 amino acids. CDR3 loop: CASSLDRGREETQYF. DNA for the CDR3: TGTGCCAGCAGCTTGGACAGGGGGCGTGAGGAGACCCAGTACTTC.

The chain combines TRBV7-8 with TRBJ1-2, with unresolved D. The germline V and J ends were trimmed by 5 bases and 8 bases, with 18 bases remaining between them. CDR3 size: 14 residues. CDR1 and CDR2 from the germline V gene are SGHVS and FQNEAQ. The CDR3 region is CASSPLDRAGGYTF. The CDR3 DNA reads as TGTGCCAGCAGCCCCCTGGATCGCGCGGGAGGCTACACCTTC.

The chain couples TRBV4-2 to TRBJ2-7; maybe TRBD1 (6 bases). CDR3 length: 16 residues. V gave up 0 bases and J gave up 5 bases, with 17 bases separating them. Germline CDR1 and CDR2: LGHNA and YNFKEQ. CDR3 DNA sequence: TGTGCCAGCAGCCAAGATTGGCCCAGGGGTCCCCACGAGCAGTACTTC. Translating it yields CASSQDWPRGPHEQYF.

With regard to this clone: Other DNA sequences in the sample encode the same CDR3. The gene calls are TRBV6-5 and TRBJ2-7; TRBD2 matches 12 bases. The ends lost 5 bases at V and 7 bases at J; junction bases unmatched: 6. CDR1 MNHEY and CDR2 SVGAGI come from the germline V gene. This CDR3 comprises 14 residues. This CDR3 is CASSERLAGVEQYF. For the CDR3, the DNA is TGTGCCAGCAGTGAAAGACTAGCGGGGGTTGAGCAGTACTTC.

The chain employs TRBV6-6 and TRBJ1-5, with a weak D call TRBD1 (6 bases). Germline CDR1 reads MNHNY; CDR2 reads SVGAGI (reference sequence). There are 14 residues in the CDR3. The V and J ends lost 2 bases and 6 bases respectively, with 11 bases between them. DNA for the CDR3: TGTGCCAGCAGTTACAAGGACAGTGTTCAGCCCCAGCATTTT. Amino acids: CASSYKDSVQPQHF.

This chain connects TRBV28 to TRBJ2-3; D gene uncertain. Germline V lookup: CDR1 MDHEN, CDR2 SYDVKM. The CDR3 length is 14 residues. V gave up 2 bases and J gave up 4 bases, with 10 bases separating them. This CDR3 reads CASSLGPNADTQYF. CDR3 sequence (DNA): TGTGCCAGCAGTTTAGGTCCTAACGCAGATACGCAGTATTTT. Full variable domain (missing parts from reference TRBV28 and TRBJ2-3): DVKVTQSSRYLVKRTGEKVFLECVQDMDHENMFWYRQDPGLGLRLIYFSYDVKMKEKGDIPEGYSVSREKKERFSLILESASTNQTSMYLCASSLGPNADTQYFGPGTRLTVL.

This chain connects TRBV7-9 to TRBJ2-2; 8 positions agree with TRBD2. CDR3 length: 13 amino acids. Unmatched junction bases numbered 0, after V lost 2 bases and J lost 7 bases. Germline CDR1 SEHNR, CDR2 FQNEAQ (reference sequence). For the CDR3, the DNA is TGTGCCAGCAGCTTAACTAGCGGCGGGGAGCTGTTTTTT. Protein product: CASSLTSGGELFF.

This chain links TRBV27 with TRBJ2-5; 7 positions agree with TRBD1. The V gene end was trimmed by 6 bases and the J gene end by 0 bases; junction bases not matched to a gene: 10. This CDR3 contains 16 residues. Germline CDR1 and CDR2: MNHEY and SMNVEV (reference sequence). The CDR3 DNA follows: TGTGCCAGCAGACTATCGGGACAGCTGTACCAAGAGACCCAGTACTTC. Translating it yields CASRLSGQLYQETQYF.

The chain couples TRBV7-9 to TRBJ2-2; D ambiguous. CDR1 SEHNR and CDR2 FQNEAQ come from the germline V gene (reference sequence). The CDR3 sequence is 13 residues long. The V gene lost 8 bases and the J gene lost 2 bases, with 9 bases spanning the gap. The CDR3, as DNA: TGTGCCAGCCCCACCACAAACACCGGGGAGCTGTTTTTT. It encodes CASPTTNTGELFF.